This T cell receptor (beta chain) was identified during a study of shared clonotypes between healthy human individuals. Study findings and constraints: Among donors, the sharing of clonotypes was expected to be influenced by sequencing depth. Around 5.3% of naive CD4 clonotypes were shared across a few donors.

Each donor was a Caucasian adult residing in Nashville, Tennessee. Each replicate PCR on the sorted subsets used approximately 200 ng DNA (around 30,000 T cell genomes). Using immunoSEQ multiplex PCR, the repertoire was profiled, and TCRdb retains in-frame clones only, with some absent. Of 2 million to 3 million clones in the sample, approximately 94% were seen once. Germline lookup yields CDR1 SGHAT and CDR2 FQDESV (reference sequence). Trimming cost V 5 bases and J 4 bases; bases outside gene matches: 4. This CDR3 region has 14 residues. Notes on this clone: Its antigen is not known.

The sequence was collected from a man aged 18 to 29 in good health. Some clones in this sample may be carry-over from other donors' samples. The gene calls are TRBV11-1 and TRBJ2-3; the match to TRBD1 covers 9 bases. The sample taken for sequencing was naive CD4+ T cells from PBMCs. Subset in this sample: CD45RA+ positively selected. This CDR3 reads CASSQDRGSDTQYF. The CDR3 nucleotides read TGTGCCAGCAGCCAGGACAGGGGCTCAGATACGCAGTATTTT.